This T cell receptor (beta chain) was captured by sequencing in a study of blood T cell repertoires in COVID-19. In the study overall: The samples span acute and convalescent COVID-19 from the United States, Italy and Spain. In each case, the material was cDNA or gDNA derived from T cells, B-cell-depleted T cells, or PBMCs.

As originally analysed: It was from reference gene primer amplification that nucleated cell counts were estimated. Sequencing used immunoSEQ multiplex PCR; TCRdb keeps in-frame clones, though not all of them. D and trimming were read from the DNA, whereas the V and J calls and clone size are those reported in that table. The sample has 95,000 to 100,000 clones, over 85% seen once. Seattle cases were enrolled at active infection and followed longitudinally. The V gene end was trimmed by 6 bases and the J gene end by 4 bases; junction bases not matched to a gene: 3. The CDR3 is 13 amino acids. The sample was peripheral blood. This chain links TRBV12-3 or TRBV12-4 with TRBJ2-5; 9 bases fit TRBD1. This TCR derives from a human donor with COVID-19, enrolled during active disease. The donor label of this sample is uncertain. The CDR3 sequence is CASRQGAGETQYF. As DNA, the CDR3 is TGTGCCAGCAGACAGGGGGCGGGAGAGACCCAGTACTTC.